This TCR beta chain was identified during a study of shared clonotypes between healthy human individuals. Study observations and caveats: Sequencing depth was expected to affect clonotype sharing among donors. The naive CD4 repertoires of a handful of donors were compared, and about 5% of clonotypes were shared.

TCRdb's table, derived via immunoSEQ multiplex PCR, lists solely in-frame clones and lacks some. The top ten clones hold about 1.8% of a sample with 2 million to 2.5 million clones, 93% of them seen once. Naivety among CD8 cells was defined by CD45RO negativity and positive CCR7 selection, thereby excluding terminally differentiated effector memory CD45RA+ cells. The germline V gene has CDR1 SGHRS and CDR2 YFSETQ. The CDR3 has 15 amino acids. V was pared by 1 base and J by 0 bases, with 8 bases between. Comment on this clone: Its antigen is as yet unknown.

The gene calls are TRBV5-1 and TRBJ2-1, with TRBD2 as a possible D gene (6 bases). This clonotype was sampled from a man aged 18 to 29 in good health. Some clones in this sample may be carry-over from other donors' samples. Sequencing was done on a sample of naive CD8+ T cells from PBMCs. CDR3 residues: CASSLSSGSYNEQFF. As DNA, the CDR3 is TGCGCCAGCAGCTTGAGTAGCGGCTCCTACAATGAGCAGTTCTTC.